This T cell receptor beta chain was captured in a study of radiotherapy plus CTLA-4 blockade in lung cancer. The study's findings and limits: Radiotherapy plus ipilimumab was followed by expansion in blood of tumor-derived TCR clones.

Method: immunoSEQ multiplex PCR; TCRdb's copy keeps in-frame clones and lacks some. The sample carries roughly 30,000 clones, about 72% recorded once. As concerns this clone: Its specificity is not known.

The length of the CDR3 is 15 residues. CDR1 is GTSNPN, CDR2 SVGIG, per germline (reference sequence). V lost 0 bases and J 4 bases, leaving 15 bases between the germline ends. The input for sequencing was peripheral blood, taken from a patient treated with radiotherapy plus ipilimumab. The source of this sequence is a human donor with non-small cell lung cancer who had stable disease on radiotherapy plus ipilimumab. The rearrangement uses TRBV30 and TRBJ1-1; D perhaps matches TRBD1 (5 bases). As DNA, the CDR3 is TGTGCCTGGAGTGTAGGCAGGGTAAAGGGCACTGAAGCTTTCTTT. It yields the protein CAWSVGRVKGTEAFF.